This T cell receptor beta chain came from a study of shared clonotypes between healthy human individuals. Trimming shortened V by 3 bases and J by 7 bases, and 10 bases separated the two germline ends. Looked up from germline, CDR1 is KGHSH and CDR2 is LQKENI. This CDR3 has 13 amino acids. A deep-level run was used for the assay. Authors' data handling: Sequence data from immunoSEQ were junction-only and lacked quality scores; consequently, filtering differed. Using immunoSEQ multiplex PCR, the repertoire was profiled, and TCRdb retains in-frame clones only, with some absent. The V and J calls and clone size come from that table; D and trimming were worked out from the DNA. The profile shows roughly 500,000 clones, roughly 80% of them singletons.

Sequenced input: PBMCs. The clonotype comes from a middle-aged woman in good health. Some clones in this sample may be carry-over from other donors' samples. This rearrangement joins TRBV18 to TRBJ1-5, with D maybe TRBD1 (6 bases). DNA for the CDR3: TGTGCCAGCTCACCTTACAGGGACCAGCCCCAGCATTTT. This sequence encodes CASSPYRDQPQHF.